Following are 10 T cell receptor beta chains from one sample sequenced in a study of T cells in Graves' hyperthyroidism and ophthalmopathy. Researchers took RNA transcripts and amplified the TCR beta CDR3 regions from them. First-round RT-PCR of the TCR CDR3 relied on the HTBI primer set. TCRdb re-called the multiplex PCR reads through MiXCR, storing one row per CDR3 protein. This table holds about 290,000 distinct CDR3 sequences, roughly 13% found once. Sequenced material: blood. The source of these receptors is a woman aged 25 to 39 with Graves' hyperthyroidism that later progressed to Graves' ophthalmopathy.

This clonotype showed up many times. The chain joins TRBV28 to TRBJ1-1; no reliable D call. Per germline, CDR1 MDHEN and CDR2 SYDVKM. The CDR3 consists of 15 residues. V lost 5 bases and J 1 base, leaving 14 bases between the germline ends. The CDR3 region is CASSPLPPKNTEAFF. In DNA, the CDR3 is TGTGCCAGCAGTCCCCTCCCGCCCAAGAACACTGAAGCTTTCTTT.

The V call is TRBV6-4, the J call TRBJ1-1; D is uncertain. This CDR3 is built from 16 residues. Germline V gives CDR1 MRHNA, CDR2 SNTAGT. Trimming removed 0 bases from V and 4 bases from J, with 15 bases in between. CDR3 amino acids: CASSDSYQFGSTEAFF. DNA of the CDR3: TGTGCCAGCAGTGACTCGTATCAGTTCGGGAGCACTGAAGCTTTCTTT.

The sample holds many counts of this clonotype. The genes are TRBV2 and TRBJ2-3; D uncertain. V was clipped by 3 bases and J by 0 bases, with 4 bases between them. In germline, CDR1 is SNHLY, CDR2 FYNNEI. This CDR3 region has 13 residues. The CDR3 here is CASSEVSTDTQYF. In DNA form, the CDR3 reads TGTGCCAGCAGTGAGGTTAGCACAGATACGCAGTATTTT. Combining the CDR3 with reference TRBV2 and TRBJ2-3 gives the whole variable domain EPEVTQTPSHQVTQMGQEVILRCVPISNHLYFYWYRQILGQKVEFLVSFYNNEISEKSEIFDDQFSVERPDGSNFTLKIRSTKLEDSAMYFCASSEVSTDTQYFGPGTRLTVL.

In its sample, this clonotype was seen a few times. CDR3 nucleotide sequence: TGTGCCAGCAGCGCCCACATGTCGGACAGCCCTACTGGAAACACCATATATTTT. Amino acid sequence: CASSAHMSDSPTGNTIYF. The genes are TRBV9 and TRBJ1-3; tentative D call: TRBD1 (6 bases). This CDR3 comprises 18 residues. Germline CDR1 SGDLS, CDR2 YYNGEE. With 3 bases removed from V and 2 bases from J, the gap between germline ends came to 21 bases.

The chain recombines TRBV6-2 or TRBV6-3 with TRBJ2-4; TRBD2 matches at 10 bases. The CDR3 runs 17 residues. Germline values: CDR1 MNHEY, CDR2 SVGEGT. V lost 6 bases and J lost 6; bases outside the gene matches: 14. The CDR3 region has the DNA TGTGCCAGCAGCCTCTCTACAGCGGGAGGGCGAAGAAACATTCAGTACTTC. Translating gives CASSLSTAGGRRNIQYF.

The chain carries TRBV11-3 and TRBJ1-2; D uncertain. V was trimmed by 5 bases and J by 9 bases, leaving 19 bases between them. The CDR3 has 14 residues. Germline-derived CDR1 and CDR2 are SGHNT and YENEEA. CDR3 nucleotides: TGTGCCAGCAGCCCCCGAACAGACCCTATCTGCTACACCTTC. Its protein product is CASSPRTDPICYTF.

This clonotype was picked up many times. The chain has TRBV9 and TRBJ2-1, with 11 bases matching TRBD2. The CDR3 consists of 15 residues. CDR1 and CDR2 from the germline V gene are SGDLS and YYNGEE. The V gene end was trimmed by 3 bases and the J gene end by 4 bases; junction bases not matched to a gene: 3. The DNA for the CDR3 is TGTGCCAGCAGCGCCCTAGCGGGAGGTTACAATGAGCAGTTCTTC. This translates into CASSALAGGYNEQFF.

There are a few counts of this clonotype. V usage is TRBV20-1 and J usage is TRBJ2-1, with TRBD2 matching over 10 bases. The CDR3 is made up of 14 amino acids. J was trimmed by 7 bases and V by 8 bases; bases with no gene match: 11. Germline CDR1 reads DFQATT; CDR2 reads SNEGSKA (reference sequence). CDR3 DNA sequence: TGCAGTTCCCCCGCGCTAGCGGGAGTAAATGAGCAGTTCTTC. It encodes CSSPALAGVNEQFF.

The table lists this clonotype with many counts. This rearrangement joins TRBV30 to TRBJ1-3; D is unresolved. CDR1 is GTSNPN, CDR2 SVGIG, per germline (reference sequence). The CDR3 has 12 residues. Deletions cut 7 bases from V and 0 bases from J, with 7 bases between. This chain's CDR3 is CALRSSGNTIYF. The CDR3 DNA follows: TGTGCCTTACGGAGCTCTGGAAACACCATATATTTT.

This clonotype has just a few counts. This sequence joins TRBV4-3 and TRBJ1-4; D is unclear. Germline-derived CDR1 and CDR2 are LGHNA and YSLEER. This CDR3 is 14 amino acids long. V gave up 2 bases and J gave up 7 bases, with 11 bases separating them. CDR3 bases: TGCGCCAGCAGCCAACAGTGGGATGGTGAAAAACTGTTTTTT. Its protein is CASSQQWDGEKLFF.